These 27 T cell receptor gamma chains originate from one sample sequenced in a study of Vδ1+ human thymocytes. Study-level findings and limits: In the thymus, TRG and TRD repertoires looked highly polyclonal with Gaussian CDR3 lengths.

The template was reverse-transcribed extracted RNA. Multiplex PCR used pooled V-gene forward primers and a constant-region reverse primer to amplify CDR3s. TCRdb re-processed the multiplex PCR reads using CATT. The sample carries tens of thousands of gamma-chain clones, roughly 15% recorded once. These TCRs are of unknown antigen specificity. Sequencing used Vdelta1+ gamma-delta thymocytes from the thymus. Described subset: FACS-sorted CD3+ TCRalphabeta- TCRVdelta1+ TCRVdelta2- thymocytes. Receptors were obtained from a child in the first two years of life who had congenital heart surgery.

This clone was counted only a few times. A junction boundary mismatches the germline segment, possibly from a read error. The V call is TRGV2, the J call TRGJ1 or TRGJ2. The CDR3 is 10 amino acids. In germline, CDR1 is EGSNGY, CDR2 YDSYNSKV. The CDR3 DNA is TGTGCCACCCCTTATGATAAGAAACTCTTT. It codes for CATPYDKKLF.

This clone was detected only a few times. The chain joins TRGV4 to TRGJ1 or TRGJ2. Germline V gives CDR1 EGSTGY, CDR2 YDSYTSSV. V lost 4 bases and J lost 3; bases outside the gene matches: 6. This CDR3 region has 13 residues. The CDR3 loop reads CATWERFYYKKLF. CDR3 nucleotide sequence: TGTGCCACCTGGGAGAGATTTTATTATAAGAAACTCTTT.

The J gene is TRGJ1 or TRGJ2, the V gene TRGV4. The CDR3 length is 14 residues. Germline trimming cut 6 bases from V and 3 bases from J; bases unmatched to any gene: 11. Germline V gene data show CDR1 as EGSTGY and CDR2 as YDSYTSSV. CDR3: CATWNETVYYKKLF. The CDR3, as DNA: TGTGCCACCTGGAATGAGACCGTTTATTATAAGAAACTCTTT.

The chain links TRGV2 to TRGJ1 or TRGJ2. Trimming cost V 9 bases and J 0 bases; bases outside gene matches: 14. The CDR3 covers 15 residues. The germline V gene has CDR1 EGSNGY and CDR2 YDSYNSKV. The CDR3 loop reads CATKVPRPNYYKKLF. CDR3 DNA: TGTGCCACCAAGGTGCCAAGACCGAATTATTATAAGAAACTCTTT.

This clone has more than one count but fewer than ten. One junction end disagrees with the germline gene, perhaps due to a read error. This chain links TRGV4 with TRGJ1 or TRGJ2. Germline CDR1 is EGSTGY and CDR2 is YDSYTSSV. There are 14 residues in the CDR3. As DNA, the CDR3 is TGTGCCACCTGGAATGGGCGGGGATATTATAAGAAACTCTTT. It yields the protein CATWNGRGYYKKLF.

This clone was counted only a few times. The chain uses TRGV5 and TRGJ1 or TRGJ2. The V and J ends lost 0 bases and 6 bases, in that order; junction bases with no gene match: 17. There are 17 residues in the CDR3. Germline CDR1 is VINAFY and CDR2 is YDVSNSKD. CDR3 loop: CATWDRHPPSRGYKKLF. The CDR3 DNA reads TGTGCCACCTGGGACAGGCACCCCCCTTCACGCGGTTATAAGAAACTCTTT.

This clone occurred a few times. V is TRGV8 and J is TRGJ1 or TRGJ2. Germline V gives CDR1 VENAVY, CDR2 YDSYNSRV. The CDR3 is made up of 10 amino acids. V was pared by 3 bases and J by 11 bases, with 4 bases of the junction left unmatched. The CDR3: CATWDREKLF. The CDR3 DNA is TGTGCCACCTGGGATCGGGAGAAACTCTTT.

This clone was seen more than once but under ten times. V is TRGV4 and J is TRGJ1 or TRGJ2. Trimming cost V 4 bases and J 3 bases; bases outside gene matches: 6. There are 13 residues in the CDR3. Germline-derived CDR1 and CDR2 are EGSTGY and YDSYTSSV. The CDR3 region is CATWERTYYKKLF. DNA of the CDR3: TGTGCCACCTGGGAGCGAACTTATTATAAGAAACTCTTT.

Judged by abundance, this clone is medium-sized (0.01 to 0.1%). The genes are TRGV4 and TRGJ1 or TRGJ2. CDR1 is EGSTGY and CDR2 is YDSYTSSV in the germline V gene. The V gene end was trimmed by 5 bases and the J gene end by 3 bases; junction bases not matched to a gene: 4. There are 12 residues in the CDR3. The CDR3 is CATWGPYYKKLF. The CDR3 DNA sequence: TGTGCCACCTGGGGCCCTTATTATAAGAAACTCTTT.

The chain is built from TRGV4 and TRGJ1 or TRGJ2. The CDR3 has 10 amino acids. With 8 bases clipped from V and 8 bases from J, the junction kept 6 bases outside the gene matches. In germline, CDR1 is EGSTGY, CDR2 YDSYTSSV. The CDR3 DNA reads TGTGCCACCTTGTTGGATAAGAAACTCTTT. Translation gives CATLLDKKLF.

The V gene is TRGV9, the J gene TRGJ1 or TRGJ2. Germline V gives CDR1 GITISATS, CDR2 ISYDGTV (reference sequence). The CDR3 sequence is 13 residues long. With 6 bases clipped from V and 4 bases from J, the junction kept 9 bases outside the gene matches. Here the CDR3 DNA reads TGTGCCTTGTGGCCCGGAGCGTATTATAAGAAACTCTTT. It translates to CALWPGAYYKKLF.

This clone has just a few counts. Other DNA sequences in the same sample also yield this CDR3. V and J are TRGV9 and TRGJ1 or TRGJ2. This CDR3 has 9 amino acids. Germline lookup yields CDR1 GITISATS and CDR2 ISYDGTV (reference sequence). The CDR3 loop reads CASYYKKLF. In DNA, the CDR3 is TGTGCTTCCTATTATAAGAAACTCTTT.

This clone was detected only once. The chain has TRGV9 and TRGJ1 or TRGJ2. The CDR3 has 13 amino acids. From germline, CDR1 is GITISATS and CDR2 ISYDGTV (reference sequence). V trimming: 12 bases; J trimming: 2 bases; junction bases outside the gene matches: 13. The CDR3 sequence is CARTHMDYYKKLF. In DNA form, the CDR3 reads TGTGCCCGAACCCATATGGATTATTATAAGAAACTCTTT.

This clone was detected a few times. The rearrangement links TRGV8 to TRGJ1 or TRGJ2. The germline CDR1 and CDR2 sequences are VENAVY and YDSYNSRV. The CDR3 runs 12 residues. Trimming at V came to 4 bases and at J to 9 bases, leaving 9 bases not matched to a gene. The CDR3 loop is CATWEQAGKKLF. The CDR3 nucleotides read TGTGCCACCTGGGAGCAGGCGGGTAAGAAACTCTTT.

The rearrangement joins TRGV4 to TRGJ1 or TRGJ2. The V and J ends lost 6 bases and 7 bases, in that order; junction bases with no gene match: 12. This CDR3 is 13 amino acids long. CDR1 EGSTGY and CDR2 YDSYTSSV come from the germline V gene. The CDR3 here is CATWSPLVYKKLF. In nucleotides, the CDR3 is TGTGCCACCTGGTCCCCCTTAGTATATAAGAAACTCTTT.

V gene TRGV9 combines with J gene TRGJ1 or TRGJ2. CDR1 and CDR2 (germline): GITISATS, ISYDGTV (reference sequence). Unmatched junction bases numbered 5, after V lost 0 bases and J lost 3 bases. This CDR3 has 14 amino acids. CDR3 coding DNA: TGTGCCTTGTGGGAGGTGCATTGTTATTATAAGAAACTCTTT. It specifies CALWEVHCYYKKLF.

There are a few counts of this clone. The chain joins TRGV3 to TRGJ1 or TRGJ2. Germline CDR1 VTNTFY, CDR2 YDVSTARD (reference sequence). The CDR3 sequence is 14 residues long. V shed 5 bases, J shed 0 bases, and the junction held 7 bases outside the gene matches. CDR3 nucleotides: TGTGCCACCTGGGGGAACTCGAATTATTATAAGAAACTCTTT. Amino acids: CATWGNSNYYKKLF.

Of note for this clone: The junction does not match germline at one end; this may be a read error. This rearrangement joins TRGV9 to TRGJP. CDR1 is GITISATS, CDR2 ISYDGTV, per germline (reference sequence). There are 15 residues in the CDR3. The CDR3 DNA sequence: TGTGCCTTGTGGGATTGGGAGTTGGGCAAAAAAATCATGGTATTT. This translates into CALWDWELGKKIMVF.

This clone is medium-sized (0.01 to 0.1%). The sample contains more than one DNA sequence encoding this CDR3. This chain uses TRGV4 with TRGJ1 or TRGJ2. This CDR3 has 15 amino acids. V shed 0 bases, J shed 3 bases, and the junction held 8 bases outside the gene matches. CDR1 is EGSTGY and CDR2 is YDSYTSSV in the germline V gene. The chain's CDR3 is CATWDGPRGYYKKLF. CDR3 coding DNA: TGTGCCACCTGGGATGGGCCTAGAGGTTATTATAAGAAACTCTTT.

This chain links TRGV2 with TRGJ1 or TRGJ2. Germline V gives CDR1 EGSNGY, CDR2 YDSYNSKV. The CDR3 sequence is 14 residues long. V shed 1 base, J shed 7 bases, and the junction held 10 bases outside the gene matches. CDR3 sequence (DNA): TGTGCCACCTGGGACGGCCTCTTAGGGTATAAGAAACTCTTT. Amino acids: CATWDGLLGYKKLF.

This clone is judged medium-sized. The same CDR3 can be traced to other DNA sequences in this sample. The chain uses TRGV5 and TRGJ1 or TRGJ2. Germline assignment: CDR1 VINAFY and CDR2 YDVSNSKD. Trimming removed 0 bases from V and 11 bases from J; junction bases left unmatched: 4. This CDR3 has 11 amino acids. The CDR3 DNA is TGTGCCACCTGGGACAGGCTTCAGAAACTCTTT. Residues: CATWDRLQKLF.

This clone was seen only a few times. J is TRGJ1 or TRGJ2 and V is TRGV4. CDR1 and CDR2 (germline): EGSTGY, YDSYTSSV. This CDR3 has 13 amino acids. J was trimmed by 5 bases and V by 6 bases; bases with no gene match: 10. The CDR3 spells CATWMGFDYKKLF. CDR3 nucleotide sequence: TGTGCCACCTGGATGGGGTTTGATTATAAGAAACTCTTT.

This clone showed up just a few times. V is TRGV2 and J is TRGJP2. The germline V gene has CDR1 EGSNGY and CDR2 YDSYNSKV. The CDR3 runs to 16 residues. The V segment lost 0 bases and the J segment 0 bases; nucleotides outside the gene matches: 4. CDR3 sequence: CATWDGPHSSDWIKTF. CDR3 DNA: TGTGCCACCTGGGACGGGCCACATAGTAGTGATTGGATCAAGACGTTT.

This chain links TRGV9 with TRGJ1 or TRGJ2. The trim removed 0 bases at V and 8 bases at J, leaving 4 bases unmatched. CDR1 and CDR2 (germline): GITISATS, ISYDGTV (reference sequence). There are 12 residues in the CDR3. The CDR3 here is CALWEVCDKKLF. CDR3 DNA: TGTGCCTTGTGGGAGGTGTGCGATAAGAAACTCTTT.

This clone occurred a few times. One base away lies a much larger clone, so this may be a sequencing read error. The sample carries other DNA sequences with the same CDR3. This chain joins TRGV9 and TRGJ1 or TRGJ2. Germline V gene lookup returns CDR1 GITISATS and CDR2 ISYDGTV (reference sequence). V lost 1 base, J lost 2 bases, and 2 bases stayed unmatched. CDR3 length: 13 amino acids. CDR3 sequence (DNA): TGTGCCTTGTGGGAGGTTTATTATTATAAGAAACTCTTT. Its protein is CALWEVYYYKKLF.

This clone turned up a few times. The chain links TRGV8 to TRGJ1 or TRGJ2. The CDR3 runs 13 residues. V lost 5 bases to trimming and J lost 6 bases; unmatched junction nucleotides: 10. Germline lookup yields CDR1 VENAVY and CDR2 YDSYNSRV. The DNA for the CDR3 is TGTGCCACCTGGGGAAATCGGGGTTATAAGAAACTCTTT. This codes for CATWGNRGYKKLF.

There are a few counts of this clone. This rearrangement joins TRGV4 to TRGJ1 or TRGJ2. Unmatched junction bases numbered 22, after V lost 7 bases and J lost 4 bases. Germline CDR1 EGSTGY, CDR2 YDSYTSSV. The CDR3 consists of 17 residues. The CDR3 reads CATCEGDLGSTYYKKLF. DNA for the CDR3: TGTGCCACCTGCGAAGGCGACCTGGGGTCCACATATTATAAGAAACTCTTT.